Following are 14 T cell receptor beta chains from one sample sequenced in a study of blood T cell repertoires in COVID-19. Generated by immunoSEQ multiplex PCR, the TCRdb table keeps only in-frame clones and is missing some. The data show some 260,000 clones, around nine tenths seen once. Sequences were obtained from peripheral blood. The source is a woman aged 65 to 85 with COVID-19, enrolled during active disease.

The genes are TRBV7-3 and TRBJ2-1, with 13 bases identical to TRBD2. The length of the CDR3 is 16 residues. Germline V gene lookup returns CDR1 SGHTA and CDR2 FQGTGA. J lost 7 bases, V lost 5 bases, and 8 bases had no gene match. CDR3 in DNA: TGTGCCAGCAGCAAAGGGACTAGCGGGAACCATAATGAGCAGTTCTTC. Amino acid sequence: CASSKGTSGNHNEQFF.

The chain couples TRBV5-4 to TRBJ2-2; TRBD1 aligns across 7 bases. Germline V lookup: CDR1 SGHNT, CDR2 YYREEE (reference sequence). Germline trimming cut 1 base from V and 3 bases from J; bases unmatched to any gene: 3. This CDR3 is built from 15 residues. CDR3 sequence (DNA): TGTGCCAGCAGCTTGATAAGGGGGCACACCGGGGAGCTGTTTTTT. It encodes CASSLIRGHTGELFF.

This chain links TRBV2 with TRBJ1-5, with TRBD1 as a possible D gene (6 bases). The V end lost 6 bases, the J end lost 3 bases, and 21 bases lay between the germline ends. Germline CDR1 reads SNHLY; CDR2 reads FYNNEI. The CDR3 consists of 17 residues. Here the CDR3 DNA reads TGTGCCAGCAGCCGGGACGCTGCAGGGGCGCACAATCAGCCCCAGCATTTT. This encodes CASSRDAAGAHNQPQHF.

This clone was observed once. Other DNA sequences in this sample translate to the same CDR3. The chain carries TRBV13 and TRBJ2-3; no reliable D call. This CDR3 has 14 residues. In germline, CDR1 is PRHDT, CDR2 FYEKMQ (reference sequence). V was cut by 0 bases and J by 1 base, with 5 bases left in between. The chain's CDR3 is CASSLGRGTDTQYF. CDR3 DNA sequence: TGTGCCAGCAGCTTAGGCCGAGGCACAGATACGCAGTATTTT.

The chain couples TRBV11-2 to TRBJ1-1, with D maybe TRBD1 (5 bases). V was clipped by 6 bases and J by 2 bases, with 13 bases between them. CDR3 length: 14 amino acids. CDR1 is SGHAT, CDR2 FQNNGV, per germline. The chain's CDR3 is CASRVQGHNTEAFF. For the CDR3, the DNA is TGTGCCAGCAGGGTCCAGGGTCATAACACTGAAGCTTTCTTT.

This clone was picked up one time. The chain employs TRBV5-1 and TRBJ2-2, with 8 bases fitting TRBD1. CDR1 is SGHRS, CDR2 YFSETQ, per germline. This CDR3 has 14 amino acids. With 4 bases clipped from V and 5 bases from J, the junction kept 4 bases outside the gene matches. Written as DNA, the CDR3 is TGCGCCAGCAGCGCCTACAGGGGGACCGGGGAGCTGTTTTTT. Translated: CASSAYRGTGELFF.

The sample holds many counts of this clone. The chain carries TRBV2 and TRBJ1-4; TRBD1 matches 9 bases. Germline-derived CDR1 and CDR2 are SNHLY and FYNNEI. There are 14 residues in the CDR3. Unmatched junction bases numbered 2, after V lost 1 base and J lost 8 bases. DNA for the CDR3: TGTGCCAGCAGTGAAGACAGGGGGCAAGAAAAACTGTTTTTT. It encodes CASSEDRGQEKLFF.

This chain joins TRBV29-1 and TRBJ1-5, with TRBD1 identical over 10 bases. CDR1 and CDR2 from the germline V gene are SQVTM and ANQGSEA. The CDR3 consists of 14 residues. Unmatched junction bases numbered 2, after V lost 4 bases and J lost 2 bases. The CDR3 here is CSVADRGGNQPQHF. Here the CDR3 DNA reads TGCAGCGTTGCGGACAGGGGGGGCAATCAGCCCCAGCATTTT.

The V call is TRBV7-3, the J call TRBJ2-1, with 10 bases fitting TRBD2. The CDR3 totals 17 residues. The J segment lost 7 bases and the V segment lost 6 bases, leaving 15 bases of the junction unmatched. Germline V CDR1 and CDR2: SGHTA, FQGTGA. The CDR3 loop reads CASSILRPSGSRNEQFF. The CDR3 DNA sequence: TGTGCCAGCAGTATACTCCGTCCTAGCGGGAGTAGGAATGAGCAGTTCTTC.

The gene calls are TRBV27 and TRBJ2-7; 8 nucleotides line up with TRBD1. The length of the CDR3 is 14 residues. Germline V lookup: CDR1 MNHEY, CDR2 SMNVEV (reference sequence). With 5 bases clipped from V and 5 bases from J, the junction kept 8 bases outside the gene matches. CDR3 sequence: CASSEIQGVNEQYF. The DNA of the CDR3 is TGTGCCAGCAGTGAAATACAGGGGGTTAACGAGCAGTACTTC.

The chain uses TRBV19 and TRBJ2-7, with D unresolved. The length of the CDR3 is 14 residues. V was trimmed by 7 bases and J by 2 bases, leaving 15 bases between them. The germline V gene has CDR1 LNHDA and CDR2 SQIVND (reference sequence). CDR3 sequence (DNA): TGTGCCAGTATGCCGAATGACAACCCCTACGAGCAGTACTTC. This sequence encodes CASMPNDNPYEQYF.

The chain has TRBV5-1 and TRBJ1-6, with TRBD1 matching over 8 bases. The V and J ends lost 3 bases and 6 bases, in that order; junction bases with no gene match: 2. The CDR3 contains 14 residues. The V gene's germline CDR1 is SGHRS and CDR2 YFSETQ. The DNA of the CDR3 is TGCGCCAGCAGCTACGACAGGGGTAATTCACCCCTCCACTTT. Translation: CASSYDRGNSPLHF.

This chain links TRBV21-1 with TRBJ1-5. TRBV21-1 is a recognized pseudogene. The CDR3 has 13 amino acids. CDR3 sequence: CASRSRDNQPQHF. The CDR3 DNA sequence: TGTGCCAGCAGAAGTCGGGATAATCAGCCCCAGCATTTT.

The chain joins TRBV3-1 (or the pseudogene TRBV3-2) to TRBJ1-2, with D maybe TRBD1 (6 bases). Between the trimmed V and J ends, which lost 1 base and 8 bases, there was a span of 14 bases. The CDR3 is made up of 14 amino acids. CDR1 LGHDT and CDR2 YNNKEL come from the germline V gene (reference sequence). The CDR3 region has the DNA TGTGCCAGCAGCCAAGCATCAGGGGCGCTGGGCTACACCTTC. It yields the protein CASSQASGALGYTF.